This T cell receptor beta chain was sequenced for a study of OX40 agonist ivuxolimab in advanced cancers. Regarding the study as a whole: The authors did not determine the antigen specificity of the expanded peripheral T cells.

The table came from immunoSEQ multiplex PCR; TCRdb's copy has only in-frame clones and leaves some out. The table has about 50,000 clones, more than 85% seen once. V dropped 0 bases and J dropped 0 bases, with 12 bases sitting between them. Germline lookup yields CDR1 SGDLS and CDR2 YYNGEE. The CDR3 totals 16 residues. Regarding this clone: No antigen is known for it.

The rearrangement uses TRBV9 and TRBJ2-5, with a possible D match to TRBD1 (5 bases). The sequence was collected from an adult with an advanced solid tumor such as melanoma, head and neck, liver or kidney cancer. Source: CD4+ or CD8+ T cells sorted from blood, taken in a trial of the OX40 agonist ivuxolimab. The CDR3 nucleotides are TGTGCCAGCAGCGTAGGGACAAACCTTTACCAAGAGACCCAGTACTTC. It codes for CASSVGTNLYQETQYF.